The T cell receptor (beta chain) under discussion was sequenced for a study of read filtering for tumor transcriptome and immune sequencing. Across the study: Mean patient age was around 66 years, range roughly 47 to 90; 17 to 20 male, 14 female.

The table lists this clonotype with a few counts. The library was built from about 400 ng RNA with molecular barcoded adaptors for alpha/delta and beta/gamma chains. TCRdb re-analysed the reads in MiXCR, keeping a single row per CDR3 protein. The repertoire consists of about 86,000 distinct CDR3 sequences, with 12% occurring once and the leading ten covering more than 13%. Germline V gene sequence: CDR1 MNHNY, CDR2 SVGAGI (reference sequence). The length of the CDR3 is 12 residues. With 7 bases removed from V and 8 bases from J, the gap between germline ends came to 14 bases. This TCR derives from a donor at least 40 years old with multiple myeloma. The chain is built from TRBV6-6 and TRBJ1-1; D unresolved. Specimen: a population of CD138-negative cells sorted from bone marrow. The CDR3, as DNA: TGTGCCAGCAATGGAGGACGGAGAGAAGCTTTCTTT. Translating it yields CASNGGRREAFF.